Listed here are 18 T cell receptor beta chains from one sample, sequenced in a study of OX40 agonist ivuxolimab in advanced cancers. TCRdb's copy holds only in-frame clones and misses some; the assay was immunoSEQ multiplex PCR. Among about 67,000 clones, about 91% were seen once, and the ten largest hold over 9.5%. The specimen was CD4+ or CD8+ T cells sorted from blood, collected in a trial of the OX40 agonist ivuxolimab. The receptors were gathered from an adult with an advanced solid tumor such as melanoma, head and neck, liver or kidney cancer.

CDR3 bases: TGTGCCAGCAGCCCAGGAATCCGGGTACAAGAGACCCAGTACTTC. Its translation is CASSPGIRVQETQYF. The chain combines TRBV7-9 with TRBJ2-5, with D uncertain. V shed 5 bases and J shed 2 bases, with 15 bases lying between them. Germline V gene data show CDR1 as SEHNR and CDR2 as FQNEAQ (reference sequence). The CDR3 spans 15 residues.

The chain employs TRBV25-1 and TRBJ1-2, with a possible D match to TRBD1 (6 bases). This CDR3 contains 16 residues. Trimming stripped 6 bases from V and 3 bases from J, with 20 bases between. Germline loops: CDR1 MGHDK, CDR2 SYGVNS. CDR3 sequence (DNA): TGTGCCAGCAGCAAAATGACAGGAAGCGGGTACTATGGCTACACCTTC. Its translation is CASSKMTGSGYYGYTF.

The chain uses TRBV5-6 and TRBJ2-7, with TRBD1 identical over 10 bases. Looked up from germline, CDR1 is SGHDT and CDR2 is YYEEEE. The ends lost 5 bases at V and 5 bases at J; junction bases unmatched: 10. This CDR3 contains 15 residues. DNA of the CDR3: TGTGCCAGCAGGGATGGGACAGGGGCGGACCACGAGCAGTACTTC. Encoded protein: CASRDGTGADHEQYF.

The CDR3 DNA follows: TGTGCCAGTAGTATAGTGACCTACACACGAGAGAACACTGAAGCTTTCTTT. Its translation: CASSIVTYTRENTEAFF. This rearrangement joins TRBV19 to TRBJ1-1, with D unclear. Germline V gene lookup returns CDR1 LNHDA and CDR2 SQIVND (reference sequence). The CDR3 covers 17 residues. Deletions cut 1 base from V and 1 base from J, with 16 bases between.

This chain links TRBV9 with TRBJ1-1; 8 positions agree with TRBD1. The V gene's germline CDR1 is SGDLS and CDR2 YYNGEE. The CDR3 has 16 amino acids. V lost 4 bases, J lost 0 bases, and 8 bases stayed unmatched. Written as DNA, the CDR3 is TGTGCCAGCAGCATTACGCGGACAGGGATGAACACTGAAGCTTTCTTT. Translating gives CASSITRTGMNTEAFF.

V is TRBV6-5 and J is TRBJ2-7; 11 positions agree with TRBD2. The CDR3 runs to 15 residues. The V gene end was trimmed by 2 bases and the J gene end by 0 bases; junction bases not matched to a gene: 0. From germline, CDR1 is MNHEY and CDR2 SVGAGI. The DNA of the CDR3 is TGTGCCAGCAGTTACGGGACTAGCGGCTCCTACGAGCAGTACTTC. Translated, it gives CASSYGTSGSYEQYF.

The chain is built from TRBV7-6 and TRBJ2-7; 7 positions match TRBD2. The CDR3 extends over 14 amino acids. Germline V lookup: CDR1 SGHVS, CDR2 FNYEAQ. Trimming cost V 1 base and J 3 bases; bases outside gene matches: 3. Here the CDR3 reads CASSLGLAGYEQYF. The CDR3 region has the DNA TGTGCCAGCAGCTTAGGACTAGCAGGCTACGAGCAGTACTTC.

The V and J genes are TRBV9 and TRBJ1-3, with D perhaps matching TRBD1 (5 bases). Per germline, CDR1 SGDLS and CDR2 YYNGEE. V shed 0 bases and J shed 8 bases, with 12 bases lying between them. The CDR3 loop spans 14 amino acids. The CDR3 region has the DNA TGTGCCAGCAGCGTAGAGTCCTTGGGGGACACCATATATTTT. This gives the protein CASSVESLGDTIYF. The full variable domain, in which reference TRBV9 and TRBJ1-3 provide the parts outside the CDR3, is DSGVTQTPKHLITATGQRVTLRCSPRSGDLSVYWYQQSLDQGLQFLIQYYNGEERAKGNILERFSAQQFPDLHSELNLSSLELGDSALYFCASSVESLGDTIYFGEGSWLTVV.

This chain links TRBV7-9 with TRBJ2-5, with 8 nucleotides matching TRBD2. The ends lost 2 bases at V and 1 base at J; junction bases unmatched: 3. Germline V lookup: CDR1 SEHNR, CDR2 FQNEAQ (reference sequence). The CDR3 totals 15 residues. CDR3 protein: CASSLRRGAQETQYF. Written as DNA, the CDR3 is TGTGCCAGCAGCTTAAGGCGGGGGGCCCAAGAGACCCAGTACTTC.

The rearrangement uses TRBV7-2 and TRBJ2-1; D is unresolved. Trimming left V 5 bases short and J 7 bases short, with 6 bases between. This CDR3 region has 11 residues. CDR1 and CDR2 (germline): SGHTA, FQGNSA. CDR3 loop: CASSNGNEQFF. CDR3 DNA sequence: TGTGCCAGCAGCAACGGAAATGAGCAGTTCTTC.

The chain has TRBV29-1 and TRBJ1-2; D uncertain. This CDR3 contains 12 residues. Germline CDR1 reads SQVTM; CDR2 reads ANQGSEA. Deletions cut 0 bases from V and 3 bases from J, with 5 bases between. The CDR3 DNA reads as TGCAGCGTTGAAGATATAGACTATGGCTACACCTTC. It translates to CSVEDIDYGYTF.

The chain joins TRBV7-8 to TRBJ1-5; D is unresolved. V gave up 1 base and J gave up 2 bases, with 6 bases separating them. The CDR3 is 14 amino acids. Per germline, CDR1 SGHVS and CDR2 FQNEAQ. CDR3 amino acids: CASSLGGGNQPQHF. For the CDR3, the DNA is TGTGCCAGCAGCTTAGGGGGAGGCAATCAGCCCCAGCATTTT. Drawing the rest from reference TRBV7-8 and TRBJ1-5, the complete variable domain is GAGVSQSPRYKVAKRGQDVALRCDPISGHVSLFWYQQALGQGPEFLTYFQNEAQLDKSGLPSDRFFAERPEGSVSTLKIQRTQQEDSAVYLCASSLGGGNQPQHFGDGTRLSIL.

Concerning this clone itself: The sample has other DNA sequences that encode this CDR3 too. The chain joins TRBV6-1 to TRBJ2-7, with TRBD1 as a possible D gene (5 bases). The germline V gene encodes CDR1 MNHNS and CDR2 SASEGT. The CDR3 runs 11 residues. The germline V and J ends were trimmed by 5 bases and 4 bases, with 6 bases remaining between them. The CDR3 region has the DNA TGTGCCAGCAGTAGGGGATACGAGCAGTACTTC. The encoded protein is CASSRGYEQYF.

The rearrangement joins TRBV5-6 to TRBJ1-1; D might be TRBD1 (6 bases). The CDR3 extends over 17 amino acids. Germline CDR1 reads SGHDT; CDR2 reads YYEEEE. Trimming shortened V by 4 bases and J by 1 base, and 20 bases separated the two germline ends. The CDR3: CASSLPPYRDPNTEAFF. CDR3 DNA: TGTGCCAGCAGCCTTCCCCCCTACAGGGACCCGAACACTGAAGCTTTCTTT. Using reference TRBV5-6 and TRBJ1-1 for the parts outside the CDR3, the full variable domain is DAGVTQSPTHLIKTRGQQVTLRCSPKSGHDTVSWYQQALGQGPQFIFQYYEEEERQRGNFPDRFSGHQFPNYSSELNVNALLLGDSALYLCASSLPPYRDPNTEAFFGQGTRLTVV.

This chain joins TRBV14 and TRBJ2-1; no reliable D call. CDR3 length: 16 amino acids. From germline, CDR1 is SGHDN and CDR2 FVKESK. The germline V and J ends were trimmed by 0 bases and 5 bases, with 14 bases remaining between them. The CDR3: CASSQDVANPDNEQFF. CDR3 bases: TGTGCCAGCAGCCAAGATGTAGCAAATCCCGACAATGAGCAGTTCTTC.

The chain links TRBV5-1 to TRBJ1-1; D remains ambiguous. V lost 3 bases and J 0 bases, leaving 9 bases between the germline ends. CDR3 size: 14 residues. The germline V gene encodes CDR1 SGHRS and CDR2 YFSETQ. The CDR3 here is CASSSETMNTEAFF. The CDR3 region has the DNA TGCGCCAGCAGCTCTGAGACGATGAACACTGAAGCTTTCTTT.

The chain uses TRBV5-1 and TRBJ2-3; the D gene is possibly TRBD2 (5 bases). Germline V gene sequence: CDR1 SGHRS, CDR2 YFSETQ. V was pared by 6 bases and J by 0 bases, with 11 bases between. CDR3 length: 14 amino acids. The CDR3 sequence is CASNEGGSTDTQYF. The DNA of the CDR3 is TGCGCCAGCAATGAGGGCGGTAGCACAGATACGCAGTATTTT.

The V call is TRBV29-1, the J call TRBJ2-1, with 8 positions matching TRBD2. Germline trimming cut 3 bases from V and 3 bases from J; bases unmatched to any gene: 4. Germline V gene lookup returns CDR1 SQVTM and CDR2 ANQGSEA. The CDR3 is 14 residues long. The DNA of the CDR3 is TGCAGCGTTGAGCAAGCGGGAGACTACAATGAGCAGTTCTTC. This sequence encodes CSVEQAGDYNEQFF.